This T cell receptor beta chain emerged from a study of T cells after yellow fever vaccination (dated by TCRdb to about 2019). In terms of the full investigation: The SMART-Seq v4 Ultra Low Input RNA kit was used to prepare libraries from fractions with low cell numbers. The cohort comprised two healthy male donors, one aged 18 to 30 and one aged 30 to 40 years. To track T-cell clones before and after primary and booster YFV17D yellow fever vaccination, bulk TCR alpha and beta repertoires were sequenced longitudinally. Bulk PBMC replicates and cell subsets were isolated from blood drawn at multiple timepoints before and after both primary and secondary immunization. The research as a whole found: A small fraction of clonotypes appeared in both the CD4 and CD8 compartments, likely as a result of convergent recombination. The secondary T-cell response was weaker than the primary response but faster, peaking on day 5 instead of day 15. Because only a couple of donors were included in the study, the extent to which the findings can be generalized is limited. After the booster, most clones that had expanded after primary vaccination were detected again (roughly 96% of CD4 and around 88% of CD8), suggesting broad maintenance of memory. Computational filtering was needed because FACS-sorted repertoires could contain abundant contaminating clonotypes from the bulk population.

The treatment or condition label of this sample denotes: live attenuated yellow fever vaccine strain. PBMCs were isolated from peripheral blood using a standard Ficoll-Paque protocol. Dynabeads CD4 and CD8 positive selection kits were used to isolate the CD4 and CD8 T-cell fractions. RNA was extracted with TriZol from bulk PBMCs, CD4 and CD8 fractions, and dextramer-positive and dextramer-negative fractions. CDR1 and CDR2, per the germline V gene, are LGHNA and YSLEER. The V and J ends are trimmed by 5 bases and 1 base, leaving 8 bases between them. The CDR3 measures 14 amino acids from cysteine to phenylalanine. CDR3 DNA is the only sequence kept; it has 42 bases, read in frame from the first base. TCR cDNA was synthesized by 5'RACE template switching, which introduced a universal primer site and unique molecular identifiers. cDNA synthesis was primed from both the TCR alpha and TCR beta constant segments. Libraries were amplified in two PCR steps, with sample barcodes and sequencing adapters added in the second step. Sequencing of libraries was performed on Illumina HiSeq 2500 (2x100 bp) or NovaSeq (2x150 bp). As for the original processing: MIGEC handled demultiplexing of reads and collapsing into UMI consensus sequences, while MiXCR performed V(D)J alignment. Vaccine-responding clonotypes were identified with edgeR using replicate PBMC samples, with FDR below 0.01 and a log2 fold change above 5 up to day 15 being required. Bulk clonotypes were assigned CD4 or CD8 identity according to which sequenced CD4 or CD8 repertoire held them at higher abundance. The public reads were reanalyzed by TCRdb: fastp trimming at Q25, MiXCR alignment, in-frame beta chains only. When rows share a CDR3 protein, they turn into one entry using the most common DNA and genes. The V and J calls, along with clone size, are taken from TCRdb and not from the paper's own processing. The sample data list approximately 260,000 distinct CDR3 sequences, and 10% to 15% of these were observed just once. Roughly 0.5% of the sample belongs to the ten largest clones.

This clonotype has at least ten counts. The antigen this receptor binds is unknown. Base qualities were left out, and no much larger clone turns up one base away. Sequenced material: CD4+ T cells sorted from PBMCs, taken 45 days after the yellow fever booster vaccination. The receptor's source is a man aged 25 to 45 who received the YFV17D yellow fever vaccine. Recombination joined TRBV4-3 with TRBJ2-2; the D assignment is uncertain and may be TRBD1 or TRBD2, with 5 bases supporting each. At the DNA level, the sequence is TGCGCCAGCAGCGGGACGGGGAACACCGGGGAGCTGTTTTTT. Protein translation: CASSGTGNTGELFF.